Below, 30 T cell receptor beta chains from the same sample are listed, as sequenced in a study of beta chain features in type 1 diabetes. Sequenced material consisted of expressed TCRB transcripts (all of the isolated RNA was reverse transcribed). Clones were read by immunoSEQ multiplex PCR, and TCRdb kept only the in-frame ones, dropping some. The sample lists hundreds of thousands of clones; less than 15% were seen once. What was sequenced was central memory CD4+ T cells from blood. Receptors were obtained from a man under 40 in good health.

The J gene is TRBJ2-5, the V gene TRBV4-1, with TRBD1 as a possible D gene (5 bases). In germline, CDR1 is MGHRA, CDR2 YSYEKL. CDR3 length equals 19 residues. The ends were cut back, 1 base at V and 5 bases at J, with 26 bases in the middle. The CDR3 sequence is CASSQVASEQDTPGETQYF. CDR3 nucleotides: TGCGCCAGCAGCCAAGTGGCCTCGGAACAGGACACCCCTGGGGAGACCCAGTACTTC.

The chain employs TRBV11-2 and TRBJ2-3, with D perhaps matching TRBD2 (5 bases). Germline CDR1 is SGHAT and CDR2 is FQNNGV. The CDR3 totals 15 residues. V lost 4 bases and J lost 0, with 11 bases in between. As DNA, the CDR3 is TGTGCCAGCAGCTATAGCGTTCCTAGCACAGATACGCAGTATTTT. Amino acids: CASSYSVPSTDTQYF.

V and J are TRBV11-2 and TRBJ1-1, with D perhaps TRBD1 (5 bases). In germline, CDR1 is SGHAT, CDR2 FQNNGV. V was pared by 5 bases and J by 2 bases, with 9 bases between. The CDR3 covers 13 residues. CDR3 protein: CASSAQGNTEAFF. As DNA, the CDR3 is TGTGCCAGCAGCGCGCAGGGCAACACTGAAGCTTTCTTT.

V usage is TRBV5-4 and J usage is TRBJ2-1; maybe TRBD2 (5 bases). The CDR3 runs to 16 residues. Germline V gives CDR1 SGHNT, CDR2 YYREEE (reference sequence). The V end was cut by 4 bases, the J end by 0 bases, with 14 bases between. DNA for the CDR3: TGTGCCAGCAGCCCCCCCAAGCGGAGCTCCTACAATGAGCAGTTCTTC. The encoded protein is CASSPPKRSSYNEQFF.

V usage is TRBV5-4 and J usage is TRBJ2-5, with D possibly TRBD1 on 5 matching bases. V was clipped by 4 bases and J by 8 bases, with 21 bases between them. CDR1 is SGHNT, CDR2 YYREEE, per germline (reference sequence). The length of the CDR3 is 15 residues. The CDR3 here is CASSPRPLQENTQYF. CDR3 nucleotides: TGTGCCAGCAGCCCCCGCCCCTTACAGGAAAATACCCAGTACTTC.

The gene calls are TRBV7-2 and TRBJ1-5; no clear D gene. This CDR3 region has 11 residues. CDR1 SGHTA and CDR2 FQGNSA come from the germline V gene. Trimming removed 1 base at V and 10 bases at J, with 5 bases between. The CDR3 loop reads CASSLGGPQHF. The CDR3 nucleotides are TGTGCCAGCAGCTTAGGGGGACCCCAGCATTTT.

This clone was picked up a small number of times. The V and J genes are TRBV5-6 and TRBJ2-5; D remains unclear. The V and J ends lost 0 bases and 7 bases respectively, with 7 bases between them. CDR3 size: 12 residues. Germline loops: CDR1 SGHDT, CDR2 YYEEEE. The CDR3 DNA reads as TGTGCCAGCAGCTTGGGGAAGGCGACCCAGTACTTC. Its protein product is CASSLGKATQYF.

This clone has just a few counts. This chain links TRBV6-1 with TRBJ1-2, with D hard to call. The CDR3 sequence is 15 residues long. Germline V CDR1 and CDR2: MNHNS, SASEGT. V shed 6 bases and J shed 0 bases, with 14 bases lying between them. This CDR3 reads CASSLPRTANYGYTF. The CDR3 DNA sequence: TGTGCCAGCAGCTTACCGCGGACGGCTAACTATGGCTACACCTTC.

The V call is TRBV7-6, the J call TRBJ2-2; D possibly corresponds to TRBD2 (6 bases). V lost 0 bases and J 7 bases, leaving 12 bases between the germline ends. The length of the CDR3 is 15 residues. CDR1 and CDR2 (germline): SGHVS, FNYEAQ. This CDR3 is CASSLASSAHGELFF. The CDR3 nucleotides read TGTGCCAGCAGCTTAGCCTCTAGCGCCCACGGGGAGCTGTTTTTT. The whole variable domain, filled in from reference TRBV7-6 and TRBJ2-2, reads GAGVSQSPRYKVTKRGQDVALRCDPISGHVSLYWYRQALGQGPEFLTYFNYEAQQDKSGLPNDRFSAERPEGSISTLTIQRTEQRDSAMYRCASSLASSAHGELFFGEGSRLTVL.

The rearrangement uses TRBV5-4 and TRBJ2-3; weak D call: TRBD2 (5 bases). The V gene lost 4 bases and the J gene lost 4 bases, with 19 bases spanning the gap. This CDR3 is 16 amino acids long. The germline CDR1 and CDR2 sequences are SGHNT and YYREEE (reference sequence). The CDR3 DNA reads TGTGCCAGCAGCCAAGTTAGGGAGTTCGGTGCAGATACGCAGTATTTT. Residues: CASSQVREFGADTQYF.

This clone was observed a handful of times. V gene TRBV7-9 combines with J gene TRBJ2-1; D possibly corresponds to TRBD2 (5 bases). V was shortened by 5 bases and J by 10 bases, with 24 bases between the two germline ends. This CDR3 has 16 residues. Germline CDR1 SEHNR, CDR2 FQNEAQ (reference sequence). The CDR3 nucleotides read TGTGCCAGCAGCCCATTCGGCGTAGAGGCCGGGGAGGAGCAGTTCTTC. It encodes CASSPFGVEAGEEQFF.

CDR3 nucleotide sequence: TGTGCCAGCAGTCCCCTACCCGGATACGGGGAGCTGTTTTTT. This gives the protein CASSPLPGYGELFF. The chain recombines TRBV6-6 with TRBJ2-2; D not certain. V was pared by 5 bases and J by 7 bases, with 14 bases between. Germline CDR1 and CDR2: MNHNY and SVGAGI (reference sequence). The CDR3 sequence is 14 residues long.

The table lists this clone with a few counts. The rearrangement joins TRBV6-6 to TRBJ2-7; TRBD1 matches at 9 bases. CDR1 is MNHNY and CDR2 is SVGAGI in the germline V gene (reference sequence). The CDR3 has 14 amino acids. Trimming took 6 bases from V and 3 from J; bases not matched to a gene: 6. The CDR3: CASSHRQGGYEQYV. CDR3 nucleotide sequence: TGTGCCAGCAGCCACAGACAGGGGGGCTACGAGCAGTACGTC.

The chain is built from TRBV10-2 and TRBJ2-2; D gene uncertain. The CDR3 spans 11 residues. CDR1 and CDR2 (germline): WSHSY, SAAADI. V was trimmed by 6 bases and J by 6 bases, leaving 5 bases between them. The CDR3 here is CASRLSGELFF. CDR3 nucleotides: TGCGCCAGCAGATTATCCGGGGAGCTGTTTTTT.

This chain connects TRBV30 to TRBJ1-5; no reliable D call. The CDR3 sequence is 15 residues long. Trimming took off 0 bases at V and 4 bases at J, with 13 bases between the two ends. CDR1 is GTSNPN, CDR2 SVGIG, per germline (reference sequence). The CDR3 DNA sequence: TGTGCCTGGAGTGTAGCCCCTATCTCGAATCAGCCCCAGCATTTT. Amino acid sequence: CAWSVAPISNQPQHF.

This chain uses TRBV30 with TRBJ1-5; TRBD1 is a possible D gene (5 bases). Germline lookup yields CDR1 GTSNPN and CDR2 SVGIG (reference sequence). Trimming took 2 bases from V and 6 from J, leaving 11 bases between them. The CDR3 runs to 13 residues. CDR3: CAWSHGAGQPQHF. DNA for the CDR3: TGTGCCTGGAGTCACGGGGCGGGTCAGCCCCAGCATTTT. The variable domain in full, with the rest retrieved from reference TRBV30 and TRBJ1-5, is SQTIHQWPATLVQPVGSPLSLECTVEGTSNPNLYWYRQAAGRGLQLLFYSVGIGQISSEVPQNLSASRPQDRQFILSSKKLLLSDSGFYLCAWSHGAGQPQHFGDGTRLSIL.

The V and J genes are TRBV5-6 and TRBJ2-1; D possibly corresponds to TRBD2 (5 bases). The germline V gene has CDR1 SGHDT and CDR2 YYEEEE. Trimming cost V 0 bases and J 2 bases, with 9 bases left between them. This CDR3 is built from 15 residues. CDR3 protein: CASSLAFGTYNEQFF. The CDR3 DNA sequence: TGTGCCAGCAGCTTGGCCTTCGGGACCTACAATGAGCAGTTCTTC.

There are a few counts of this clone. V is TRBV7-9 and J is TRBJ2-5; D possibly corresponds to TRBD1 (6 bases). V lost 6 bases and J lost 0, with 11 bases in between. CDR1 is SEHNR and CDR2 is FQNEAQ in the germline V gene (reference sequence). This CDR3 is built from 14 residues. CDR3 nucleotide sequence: TGTGCCAGCAGTCGGAACAGGGACCAAGAGACCCAGTACTTC. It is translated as CASSRNRDQETQYF.

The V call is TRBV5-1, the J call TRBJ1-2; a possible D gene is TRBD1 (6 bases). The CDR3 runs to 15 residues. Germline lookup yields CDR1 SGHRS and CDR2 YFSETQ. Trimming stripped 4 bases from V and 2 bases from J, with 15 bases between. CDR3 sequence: CASSLQTGQNYGYTF. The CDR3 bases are TGCGCCAGCAGCCTCCAGACGGGACAAAACTATGGCTACACCTTC.

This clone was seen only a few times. The CDR3 is CASSVVQGAGEQFF. In DNA form, the CDR3 reads TGTGCCAGCAGCGTAGTACAGGGGGCAGGTGAGCAGTTCTTC. This chain uses TRBV9 with TRBJ2-1, with 9 bases matching TRBD1. There are 14 residues in the CDR3. V gave up 0 bases and J gave up 9 bases; unmatched junction bases: 4. Germline V gives CDR1 SGDLS, CDR2 YYNGEE.

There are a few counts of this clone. CDR3 nucleotide sequence: TGTGCCAGCAGCTCGCGGACAGCGTACACTGAAGCTTTCTTT. Protein product: CASSSRTAYTEAFF. This chain joins TRBV11-3 and TRBJ1-1; TRBD1 is a possible D gene (6 bases). The CDR3 spans 14 residues. Trimming cost V 4 bases and J 3 bases, with 12 bases left between them. Germline V lookup: CDR1 SGHNT, CDR2 YENEEA.

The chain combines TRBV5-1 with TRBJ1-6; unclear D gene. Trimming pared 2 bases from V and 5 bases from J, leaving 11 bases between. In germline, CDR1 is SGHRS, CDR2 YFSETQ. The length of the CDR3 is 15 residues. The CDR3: CASSFEGGNNSPLHF. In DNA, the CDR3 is TGCGCCAGCAGCTTTGAGGGAGGTAATAATTCACCCCTCCACTTT.

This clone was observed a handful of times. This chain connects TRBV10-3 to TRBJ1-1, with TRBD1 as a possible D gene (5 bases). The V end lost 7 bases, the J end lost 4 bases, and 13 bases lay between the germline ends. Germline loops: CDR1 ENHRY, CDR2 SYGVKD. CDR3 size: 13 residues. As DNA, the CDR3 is TGTGCCATCAAGCAGGGCCCTGGCACTGAAGCTTTCTTT. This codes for CAIKQGPGTEAFF.

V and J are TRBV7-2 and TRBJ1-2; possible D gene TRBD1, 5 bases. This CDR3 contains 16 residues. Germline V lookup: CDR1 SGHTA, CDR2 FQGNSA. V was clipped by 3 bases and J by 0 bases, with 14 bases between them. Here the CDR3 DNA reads TGTGCCAGCAGCTTTTACCCCGGGGGAGCTAACTATGGCTACACCTTC. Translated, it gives CASSFYPGGANYGYTF.

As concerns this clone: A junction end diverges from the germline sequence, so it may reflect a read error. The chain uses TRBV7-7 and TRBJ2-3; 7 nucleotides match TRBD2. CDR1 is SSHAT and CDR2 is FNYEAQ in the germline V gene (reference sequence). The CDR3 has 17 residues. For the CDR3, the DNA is TGTGCTAGCAGCTTGGGGTCAGGGCGGGGGTCCACAGATACGCAGTATTTT. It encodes CASSLGSGRGSTDTQYF.

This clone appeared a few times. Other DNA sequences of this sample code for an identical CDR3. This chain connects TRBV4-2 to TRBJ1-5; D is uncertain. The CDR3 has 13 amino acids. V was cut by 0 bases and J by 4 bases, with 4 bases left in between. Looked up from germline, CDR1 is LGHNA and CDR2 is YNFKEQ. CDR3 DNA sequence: TGTGCCAGCAGCCAAGACCGTAATCAGCCCCAGCATTTT. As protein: CASSQDRNQPQHF.

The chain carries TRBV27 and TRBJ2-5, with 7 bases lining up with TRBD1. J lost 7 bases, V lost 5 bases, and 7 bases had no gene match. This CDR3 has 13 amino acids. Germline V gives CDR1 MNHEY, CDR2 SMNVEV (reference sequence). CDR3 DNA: TGTGCCAGCAGTCCGGGAACAGGGGTGACCCAGTACTTC. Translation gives CASSPGTGVTQYF.

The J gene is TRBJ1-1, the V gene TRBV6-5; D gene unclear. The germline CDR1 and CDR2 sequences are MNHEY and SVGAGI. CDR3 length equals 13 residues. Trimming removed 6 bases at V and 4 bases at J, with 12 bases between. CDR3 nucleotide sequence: TGTGCCAGCAGACCGGACGGGATCACTGAAGCTTTCTTT. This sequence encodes CASRPDGITEAFF.

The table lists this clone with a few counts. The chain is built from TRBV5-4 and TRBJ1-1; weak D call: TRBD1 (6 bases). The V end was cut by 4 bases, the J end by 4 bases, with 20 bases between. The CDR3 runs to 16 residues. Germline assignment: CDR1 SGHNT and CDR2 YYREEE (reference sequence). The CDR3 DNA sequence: TGTGCCAGCAGCCGGGACACCGCCCCTGTTAGCACTGAAGCTTTCTTT. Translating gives CASSRDTAPVSTEAFF.

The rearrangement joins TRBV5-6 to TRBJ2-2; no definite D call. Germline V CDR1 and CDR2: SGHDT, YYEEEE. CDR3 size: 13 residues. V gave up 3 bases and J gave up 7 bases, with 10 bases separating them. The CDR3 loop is CASSWSSGGELFF. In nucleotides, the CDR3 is TGTGCCAGCAGCTGGTCTAGTGGCGGGGAGCTGTTTTTT.